This TCR beta chain was recorded in a study of PD-L1 blockade in urothelial cancer (dated by TCRdb to the late 2010s). Study-wide context: All patients started therapy in the mid-2010s and received atezolizumab 1,200 mg intravenously every 3 weeks. About 85% of the 29 patients were identified as males with urothelial cancer of bladder origin, and a prior smoking history was reported by 18 of 29 patients. Patients had an ECOG performance status of 0 or 1 and had received between 0 and 3 prior chemotherapy regimens. Blood samples were analyzed at 3 weeks after treatment start (second dose) and at 6 weeks after treatment start. Blood samples gave median yields of about 150,000 T cells and tens of thousands of unique TCRs, along with a median clonality of 0.080. The study, an exploratory multi-omic analysis, examined somatic, immune and clinical correlates of response to PD-L1 blockade with atezolizumab in urothelial cancer. Pretreatment tumor samples and matched peripheral blood, collected serially before and after atezolizumab treatment, underwent TCR sequencing. Durable clinical benefit meant progression-free survival longer than 6 months, and TCR features were also tested against progression-free and overall survival. In the same patients who had TCR sequencing, pretreatment tumors also underwent whole exome sequencing and RNA sequencing. Under ten patients reached durable clinical benefit, while 20 to 25 patients did not. Some 30 patients had pretreatment blood TCR-seq, roughly 24 had at least one posttreatment blood collection, and roughly 24 had tumor TCR-seq.

The paper as a whole reports these results and caveats: Because the sample size was small (n ≈ 29) and many of the analyses were exploratory, the results are meant to be hypothesis-generating. Improved progression-free and overall survival was found to be associated with pretreatment peripheral blood TCR clonality below the median. Patients with durable benefit showed greater expansion of tumor-associated TCR clones in peripheral blood 3 weeks after starting treatment (n ≈ 23, p = 0.022).

Note on this clone: Its antigen is not yet known. No base quality values were provided; no much bigger clone lies one nucleotide off.

Interpreted using the paper, the time point label stands for: peripheral blood 6 weeks after treatment start. A cohort of approximately 30 patients with locally advanced or metastatic urothelial carcinoma, treated at Memorial Sloan Kettering on a trial protocol, was included. Peripheral blood mononuclear cells were collected from each patient pretreatment and during treatment, giving between 1 and 8 total time points per patient. The Qiagen DNeasy Blood extraction kit was used to purify genomic DNA from total PBMCs and from tumor samples. Collected pretreatment and during treatment, PBMCs were isolated and stored as previously described. Synthetic TCR analog templates were spiked into each PCR so that absolute template abundance could be estimated from read counts. Using the immunoSEQ assay, TCRbeta CDR3 regions were amplified from genomic DNA with bias-controlled V and J gene primers. Rearranged TCRbeta segments were sequenced at approximately 20X coverage. The published analysis was carried out like this. Sequencing errors were corrected by clustering, and CDR3s were annotated against IMGT so that V, D and J genes could be assigned. Only productive TCRbeta rearrangements were used in downstream analyses, excluding out-of-frame or stop-codon sequences. To compute clonality, Shannon entropy was normalized by the log of the number of unique productive sequences and then subtracted from one. Clones differing between time points or between blood and tumor were identified by Fisher's exact test with Benjamini-Hochberg correction at adjusted p below 0.01. In TCRdb, the immuneACCESS table is reduced to in-frame sequences with V and J assigned. These tables do not hold every clone; where another copy was compared, an unresolved V gene accounts for under half, and the others remain unexplained. The DNA was the basis for D and trimming; V, J and clone size are from that table. Here the sample has approximately 120,000 clones; roughly 88% occur a single time. The ten largest clones take up approximately 2.4% of the sample.

Including cysteine and phenylalanine, the CDR3 has 16 amino acids. Only the CDR3 DNA stays, 48 bases, in frame from base 1. Germline trimming: 1 base from V, 7 bases from J; junction bases outside gene matches: 9. Based on the germline V gene, the CDR1 and CDR2 sequences are MDHEN and SYDVKM. Here the sequenced sample was PBMCs, taken around atezolizumab (anti-PD-L1) treatment. This TCR was recovered from a man aged 50-59 years with urothelial cancer. This receptor chain uses TRBV28 and TRBJ1-5, and TRBD1 matches 8 of the central bases. The CDR3 has the sequence CASSLLWAGGGQPQHF. Read as DNA, the sequence is TGTGCCAGCAGTTTATTGTGGGCAGGGGGCGGACAGCCCCAGCATTTT.